This T cell receptor (beta chain) was identified during a study of blood T cell repertoires in COVID-19. Study background: Sites across the United States, Italy and Spain contributed samples from acute and convalescent COVID-19. PBMCs, B-cell-depleted T cells, or T cells provided the cDNA or gDNA that made up the material.

In the study's own analysis: Estimated nucleated cell counts came from reference gene primer amplification. Generated by immunoSEQ multiplex PCR, the TCRdb table keeps only in-frame clones and is missing some. From that table come the V and J calls and clone size; the DNA was used to work out D and trimming. The sample lists 270,000 or so clones, 85% to 90% occurring once. J was trimmed by 5 bases and V by 2 bases; bases with no gene match: 18. The CDR3 length is 18 residues. Germline values: CDR1 LNHDA, CDR2 SQIVND (reference sequence). The genes are TRBV19 and TRBJ2-7; 7 bases map to TRBD2. Input material: peripheral blood. This TCR came from a human donor in a cohort sampled during active COVID-19. CDR3 region: CASSISLIRGRAGNEQYF. CDR3 nucleotides: TGTGCCAGTAGTATAAGCCTAATTAGAGGGAGGGCCGGCAACGAGCAGTACTTC.